The 26 T cell receptor beta chains listed next were all sequenced from one sample in a study of blood T cell repertoires in COVID-19. Clones were read by immunoSEQ multiplex PCR, and TCRdb kept only the in-frame ones, dropping some. The repertoire consists of about 150,000 clones, with 79% occurring once and the leading ten covering approximately 5%. The sample comprised peripheral blood. These receptors were obtained from a woman in her 70s with COVID-19, enrolled during active disease.

The chain combines TRBV7-3 with TRBJ1-6; D is ambiguous. Trimming shortened V by 5 bases and J by 6 bases, and 14 bases separated the two germline ends. CDR1 is SGHTA, CDR2 FQGTGA, per germline. The CDR3 totals 15 residues. CDR3 residues: CASSLEGLGNSPLHF. The CDR3 DNA is TGTGCCAGCAGCCTCGAGGGTCTCGGTAATTCACCCCTCCACTTT.

The chain links TRBV14 to TRBJ1-2, with no clear D. Germline CDR1 reads SGHDN; CDR2 reads FVKESK. V lost 6 bases and J 7 bases, leaving 12 bases between the germline ends. The CDR3 runs to 12 residues. The CDR3 region is CASSREVGGYTF. The DNA of the CDR3 is TGTGCCAGCAGTCGGGAGGTCGGTGGCTACACCTTC.

The gene calls are TRBV2 and TRBJ2-7; 10 bases map to TRBD1. The germline V gene encodes CDR1 SNHLY and CDR2 FYNNEI. V lost 6 bases and J lost 7; bases outside the gene matches: 9. The CDR3 totals 14 residues. Written as DNA, the CDR3 is TGTGCCAGCAGACTGACAGGGGGCGCGGGGGAGCAGTACTTC. It encodes CASRLTGGAGEQYF.

V usage is TRBV6-2 or TRBV6-3 and J usage is TRBJ2-3; 8 positions agree with TRBD1. In germline, CDR1 is MNHEY, CDR2 SVGEGT. The CDR3 extends over 16 amino acids. V shed 2 bases, J shed 3 bases, and the junction held 7 bases outside the gene matches. The CDR3 DNA follows: TGTGCCAGCAGTTACGGACAGGGCCGGGGGACAGATACGCAGTATTTT. Translation gives CASSYGQGRGTDTQYF.

The chain joins TRBV5-1 to TRBJ2-7; TRBD1 matches 7 bases. Germline V lookup: CDR1 SGHRS, CDR2 YFSETQ. V lost 3 bases, J lost 0 bases, and 6 bases stayed unmatched. This CDR3 is 15 amino acids long. The CDR3 region is CASSSRAGGSYEQYF. The CDR3 DNA sequence: TGCGCCAGCAGCTCCCGAGCAGGGGGCTCCTACGAGCAGTACTTC.

The chain employs TRBV7-8 and TRBJ1-3; 7 bases are shared with TRBD1. V lost 7 bases to trimming and J lost 3 bases; unmatched junction nucleotides: 6. Germline V gene data show CDR1 as SGHVS and CDR2 as FQNEAQ. The CDR3 has 14 amino acids. CDR3 sequence: CASTLGTVGNTIYF. The DNA for the CDR3 is TGTGCCAGCACCCTCGGGACAGTTGGAAACACCATATATTTT.

The V call is TRBV3-1 (or the pseudogene TRBV3-2), the J call TRBJ1-1; the D is unclear. V gave up 3 bases and J gave up 4 bases, with 18 bases separating them. The CDR3 consists of 16 residues. Germline V CDR1 and CDR2: LGHDT, YNNKEL (reference sequence). DNA for the CDR3: TGTGCCAGCAGCCACACGAGGGCGGTGATGTTCACTGAAGCTTTCTTT. As protein: CASSHTRAVMFTEAFF.

A single count supports this clone. This rearrangement joins TRBV10-3 to TRBJ2-2; D is undetermined. CDR1 and CDR2 from the germline V gene are ENHRY and SYGVKD. V was cut by 7 bases and J by 0 bases, with 9 bases left in between. The CDR3 covers 14 residues. The CDR3 sequence: CAIMSDANTGELFF. CDR3 nucleotides: TGTGCCATCATGAGCGACGCGAACACCGGGGAGCTGTTTTTT.

The gene calls are TRBV11-3 and TRBJ2-1; D is perhaps TRBD2 (7 bases). The CDR3 has 13 amino acids. Germline CDR1 SGHNT, CDR2 YENEEA. V lost 5 bases to trimming and J lost 7 bases, with 12 bases between them. The CDR3 protein is CASSGGARNEQFF. CDR3 in DNA: TGTGCCAGCAGCGGGGGGGCACGGAATGAGCAGTTCTTC.

V is TRBV7-9 and J is TRBJ1-2, with 9 bases identical to TRBD1. The V and J ends lost 6 bases and 3 bases, in that order; junction bases with no gene match: 11. Per the germline V gene, CDR1 is SEHNR and CDR2 is FQNEAQ (reference sequence). CDR3 length: 16 amino acids. The CDR3 bases are TGTGCCAGCAGGCCTAATTACAGGGGGCATGACTATGGCTACACCTTC. Translating gives CASRPNYRGHDYGYTF.

The chain uses TRBV27 and TRBJ2-3; a possible D gene is TRBD2 (7 bases). Trimming left V 2 bases short and J 2 bases short, with 11 bases between. CDR3 size: 15 residues. Germline values: CDR1 MNHEY, CDR2 SMNVEV (reference sequence). The chain's CDR3 is CASSLGGGPTDTQYF. Here the CDR3 DNA reads TGTGCCAGCAGTTTAGGCGGGGGCCCCACAGATACGCAGTATTTT.

The chain links TRBV6-5 to TRBJ1-5, with 7 positions matching TRBD1. The germline gives CDR1 MNHEY, CDR2 SVGAGI. J was trimmed by 11 bases and V by 9 bases; bases with no gene match: 16. The CDR3 consists of 14 residues. CDR3 DNA sequence: TGTGCCAGTAGCACGGGACAGCGGGTTGCAGCCCAGCATTTT. It encodes CASSTGQRVAAQHF.

The V call is TRBV4-1, the J call TRBJ2-5, with 8 bases fitting TRBD2. CDR3 size: 13 residues. The germline CDR1 and CDR2 sequences are MGHRA and YSYEKL. Trimming at V came to 1 base and at J to 8 bases, leaving 3 bases not matched to a gene. Written as DNA, the CDR3 is TGCGCCAGCAGCCAAGTCCTAGCGGGTACCCAGTACTTC. Amino acids: CASSQVLAGTQYF.

V and J are TRBV10-3 and TRBJ2-3; possible D gene TRBD2, 6 bases. Trimming cost V 0 bases and J 5 bases, with 12 bases left between them. The length of the CDR3 is 15 residues. The germline CDR1 and CDR2 sequences are ENHRY and SYGVKD. This CDR3 is CAISESPGSRDTQYF. The CDR3 DNA reads as TGTGCCATCAGTGAGTCTCCCGGGAGTCGAGATACGCAGTATTTT.

The DNA of the CDR3 is TGTGCCAGCAGCTCAGAGGGGGGGTCCAATGAGCAGTTCTTC. It yields the protein CASSSEGGSNEQFF. This chain connects TRBV5-4 to TRBJ2-1, with D perhaps TRBD2 (7 bases). The CDR3 spans 14 residues. V dropped 3 bases and J dropped 6 bases, with 13 bases sitting between them. CDR1 is SGHNT and CDR2 is YYREEE in the germline V gene (reference sequence).

The chain combines TRBV9 with TRBJ2-3; D gene unclear. This CDR3 spans 14 amino acids. V was clipped by 3 bases and J by 2 bases, with 10 bases between them. Germline V CDR1 and CDR2: SGDLS, YYNGEE. CDR3 in DNA: TGTGCCAGCAGCGCAAGTAGAGTCACAGATACGCAGTATTTT. This codes for CASSASRVTDTQYF.

The sample holds one count of this clone. The chain carries TRBV19 and TRBJ2-1; 10 positions match TRBD2. Trimming took 3 bases from V and 0 from J; bases not matched to a gene: 2. CDR1 is LNHDA and CDR2 is SQIVND in the germline V gene (reference sequence). This CDR3 has 16 amino acids. The CDR3 protein is CASSIERGGSYNEQFF. In nucleotides, the CDR3 is TGTGCCAGTAGTATTGAGCGGGGGGGCTCCTACAATGAGCAGTTCTTC.

The chain is built from TRBV6-5 and TRBJ1-3, with a possible D match to TRBD1 (6 bases). Germline-derived CDR1 and CDR2 are MNHEY and SVGAGI. The CDR3 covers 12 residues. The V gene lost 10 bases and the J gene lost 4 bases, with 11 bases spanning the gap. The CDR3 DNA is TGTGCCATTGGACAGCCAGGAAACACCATATATTTT. It is translated as CAIGQPGNTIYF.

The count of this clone is one. V and J are TRBV15 and TRBJ2-2; no clear D. This CDR3 is 12 amino acids long. Germline V gives CDR1 LNHNV, CDR2 YYDKDF (reference sequence). Trimming cost V 2 bases and J 6 bases, with 4 bases left between them. CDR3 amino acids: CATSRSSGELFF. The CDR3 region has the DNA TGTGCCACCAGCAGATCCTCCGGGGAGCTGTTTTTT. Filled out from reference TRBV15 and TRBJ2-2, the complete variable domain reads DAMVIQNPRYQVTQFGKPVTLSCSQTLNHNVMYWYQQKSSQAPKLLFHYYDKDFNNEADTPDNFQSRRPNTSFCFLDIRSPGLGDTAMYLCATSRSSGELFFGEGSRLTVL.

There are a few counts of this clone. The V and J genes are TRBV28 and TRBJ1-2; D may be TRBD1 (6 bases). CDR1 is MDHEN and CDR2 is SYDVKM in the germline V gene. V was trimmed by 5 bases and J by 6 bases, leaving 22 bases between them. The length of the CDR3 is 16 residues. DNA for the CDR3: TGTGCCAGCAGTGGCTTCCCGTCCAGGGGTGGAGATGGCTACACCTTC. It encodes CASSGFPSRGGDGYTF.

The rearrangement uses TRBV30 and TRBJ2-7; tentative D call: TRBD1 (5 bases). Deletions cut 3 bases from V and 6 bases from J, with 12 bases between. CDR1 is GTSNPN, CDR2 SVGIG, per germline (reference sequence). The CDR3 is 12 amino acids. The CDR3 sequence is CAWRTQGREQYF. CDR3 coding DNA: TGTGCCTGGAGAACCCAGGGTCGCGAGCAGTACTTC.

This sequence joins TRBV2 and TRBJ2-5; TRBD1 matches 7 bases. Germline V lookup: CDR1 SNHLY, CDR2 FYNNEI. Trimming took 3 bases from V and 5 from J; bases not matched to a gene: 9. This CDR3 region has 15 residues. As DNA, the CDR3 is TGTGCCAGCAGTGAGGGGACAGCTCAAGCGGAGACCCAGTACTTC. It codes for CASSEGTAQAETQYF.

The chain couples TRBV29-1 to TRBJ2-1; 10 bases map to TRBD2. The CDR3 length is 16 residues. Germline CDR1 is SQVTM and CDR2 is ANQGSEA. V gave up 0 bases and J gave up 4 bases; unmatched junction bases: 6. Written as DNA, the CDR3 is TGCAGCGTTGAAGAGGCTAGCGGGGGAGCTTACAATGAGCAGTTCTTC. It is translated as CSVEEASGGAYNEQFF.

The chain carries TRBV12-3 or TRBV12-4 and TRBJ2-5; TRBD1 matches at 9 bases. This CDR3 is built from 13 residues. The V gene end was trimmed by 6 bases and the J gene end by 5 bases; junction bases not matched to a gene: 4. CDR3 loop: CASSPGQGETQYF. The CDR3, as DNA: TGTGCCAGCAGCCCCGGACAGGGGGAGACCCAGTACTTC.

V usage is TRBV7-2 and J usage is TRBJ2-7; 9 nucleotides align to TRBD2. The CDR3 totals 14 residues. The germline gives CDR1 SGHTA, CDR2 FQGNSA. J gave up 3 bases and V 5 bases, and 5 bases lay outside the gene matches. The CDR3 protein is CASSPRGGSYEQYF. CDR3 DNA sequence: TGTGCCAGCAGCCCGCGGGGGGGCAGCTACGAGCAGTACTTC. Full variable domain (missing parts from reference TRBV7-2 and TRBJ2-7): GAGVSQSPSNKVTEKGKDVELRCDPISGHTALYWYRQSLGQGLEFLIYFQGNSAPDKSGLPSDRFSAERTGGSVSTLTIQRTQQEDSAVYLCASSPRGGSYEQYFGPGTRLTVT.

V and J are TRBV7-3 and TRBJ2-3; 7 positions agree with TRBD2. J lost 7 bases, V lost 2 bases, and 15 bases had no gene match. CDR3 length equals 17 residues. CDR1 SGHTA and CDR2 FQGTGA come from the germline V gene. The CDR3, as DNA: TGTGCCAGCAGCTTAGGTAGCGGACTAGATGGAGGAAATACGCAGTATTTT. Amino acids: CASSLGSGLDGGNTQYF. The full variable domain, rest sourced from reference TRBV7-3 and TRBJ2-3, is GAGVSQTPSNKVTEKGKYVELRCDPISGHTALYWYRQSLGQGPEFLIYFQGTGAADDSGLPNDRFFAVRPEGSVSTLKIQRTERGDSAVYLCASSLGSGLDGGNTQYFGPGTRLTVL.